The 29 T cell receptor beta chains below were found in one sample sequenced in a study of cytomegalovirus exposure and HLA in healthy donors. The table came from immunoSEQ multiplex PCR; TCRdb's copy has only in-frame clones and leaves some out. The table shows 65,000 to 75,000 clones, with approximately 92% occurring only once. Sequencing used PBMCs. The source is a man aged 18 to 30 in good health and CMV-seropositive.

CDR3 in amino acids: CASSYSSVTSYNEQFF. CDR3 nucleotides: TGTGCCAGCAGTTACTCGAGTGTTACCTCCTACAATGAGCAGTTCTTC. The J gene is TRBJ2-1, the V gene TRBV6-5, with D unresolved. This CDR3 has 16 residues. CDR1 and CDR2 from the germline V gene are MNHEY and SVGAGI. Trimming left V 0 bases short and J 0 bases short, with 9 bases between.

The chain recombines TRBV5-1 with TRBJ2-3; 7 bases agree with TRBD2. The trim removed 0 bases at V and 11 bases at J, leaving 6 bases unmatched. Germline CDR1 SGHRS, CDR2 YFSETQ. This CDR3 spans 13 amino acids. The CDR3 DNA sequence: TGCGCCAGCAGCTTGGCCGGAGGGGAGGGGCAGTATTTT. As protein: CASSLAGGEGQYF. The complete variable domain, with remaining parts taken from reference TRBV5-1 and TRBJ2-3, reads KAGVTQTPRYLIKTRGQQVTLSCSPISGHRSVSWYQQTPGQGLQFLFEYFSETQRNKGNFPGRFSGRQFSNSRSEMNVSTLELGDSALYLCASSLAGGEGQYFGPGTRLTVL.

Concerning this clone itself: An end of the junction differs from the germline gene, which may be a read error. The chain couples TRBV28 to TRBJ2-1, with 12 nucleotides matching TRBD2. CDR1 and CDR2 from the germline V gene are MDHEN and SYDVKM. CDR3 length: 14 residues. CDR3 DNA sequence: TGTGCCAGCAGGACCCTAGCGGGAGGGACCTGGGGTGTCTTC. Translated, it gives CASRTLAGGTWGVF.

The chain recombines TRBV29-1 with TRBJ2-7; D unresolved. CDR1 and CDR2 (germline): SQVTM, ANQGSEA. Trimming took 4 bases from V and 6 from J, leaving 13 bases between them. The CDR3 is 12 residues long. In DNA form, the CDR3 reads TGCAGCGTTGCCCAAGCCCAAACCGAGCAGTACTTC. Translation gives CSVAQAQTEQYF.

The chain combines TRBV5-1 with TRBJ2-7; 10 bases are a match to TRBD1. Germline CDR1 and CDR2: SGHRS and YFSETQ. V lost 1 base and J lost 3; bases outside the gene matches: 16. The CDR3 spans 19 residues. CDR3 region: CASSLQPGQGLGGSYEQYF. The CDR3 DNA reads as TGCGCCAGCAGCTTGCAGCCGGGACAGGGGTTAGGCGGGAGCTACGAGCAGTACTTC. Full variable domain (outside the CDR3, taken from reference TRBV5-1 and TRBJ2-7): KAGVTQTPRYLIKTRGQQVTLSCSPISGHRSVSWYQQTPGQGLQFLFEYFSETQRNKGNFPGRFSGRQFSNSRSEMNVSTLELGDSALYLCASSLQPGQGLGGSYEQYFGPGTRLTVT.

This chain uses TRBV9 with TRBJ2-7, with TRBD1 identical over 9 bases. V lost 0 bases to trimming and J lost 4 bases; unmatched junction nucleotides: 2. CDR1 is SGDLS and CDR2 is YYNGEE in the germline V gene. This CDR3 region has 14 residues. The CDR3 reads CASSVAGQGYEQYF. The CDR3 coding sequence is TGTGCCAGCAGCGTAGCGGGACAGGGATACGAGCAGTACTTC.

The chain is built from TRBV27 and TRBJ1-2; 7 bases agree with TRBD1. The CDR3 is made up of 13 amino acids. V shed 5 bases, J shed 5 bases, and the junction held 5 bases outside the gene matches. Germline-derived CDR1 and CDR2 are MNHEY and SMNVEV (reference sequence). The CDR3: CASSPQGQYGYTF. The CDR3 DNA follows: TGTGCCAGCAGTCCGCAGGGACAGTATGGCTACACCTTC.

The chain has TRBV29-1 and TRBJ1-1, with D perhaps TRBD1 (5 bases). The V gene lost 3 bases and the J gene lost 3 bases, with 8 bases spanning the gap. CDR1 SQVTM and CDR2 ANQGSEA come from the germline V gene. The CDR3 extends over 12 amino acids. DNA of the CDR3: TGCAGCGTTGACCCAGGGTACACTGAAGCTTTCTTT. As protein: CSVDPGYTEAFF.

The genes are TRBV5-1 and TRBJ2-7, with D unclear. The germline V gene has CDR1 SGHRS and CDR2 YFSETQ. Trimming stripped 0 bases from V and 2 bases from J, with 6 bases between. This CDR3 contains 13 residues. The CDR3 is CASSLARAYEQYF. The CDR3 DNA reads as TGCGCCAGCAGCTTGGCTAGAGCCTACGAGCAGTACTTC.

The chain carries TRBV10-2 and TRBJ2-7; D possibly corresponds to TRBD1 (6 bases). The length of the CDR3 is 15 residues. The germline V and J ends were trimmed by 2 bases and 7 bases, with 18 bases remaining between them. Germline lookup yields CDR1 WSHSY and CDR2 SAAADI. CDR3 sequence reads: CASSERADSQGEQYF. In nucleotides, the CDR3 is TGCGCCAGCAGTGAGAGGGCGGACTCTCAGGGGGAGCAGTACTTC.

The CDR3 loop is CASTLRRGGYEQYF. DNA of the CDR3: TGTGCCAGCACCCTGAGGCGGGGGGGGTACGAGCAGTACTTC. The chain employs TRBV2 and TRBJ2-7; TRBD2 matches at 9 bases. This CDR3 is built from 14 residues. Germline-derived CDR1 and CDR2 are SNHLY and FYNNEI. V trimming: 7 bases; J trimming: 4 bases; junction bases outside the gene matches: 8.

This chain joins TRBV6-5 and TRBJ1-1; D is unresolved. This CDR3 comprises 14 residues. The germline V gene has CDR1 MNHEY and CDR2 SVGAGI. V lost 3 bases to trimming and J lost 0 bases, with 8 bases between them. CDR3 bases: TGTGCCAGCAGTTATGAGGGAATGAACACTGAAGCTTTCTTT. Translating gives CASSYEGMNTEAFF.

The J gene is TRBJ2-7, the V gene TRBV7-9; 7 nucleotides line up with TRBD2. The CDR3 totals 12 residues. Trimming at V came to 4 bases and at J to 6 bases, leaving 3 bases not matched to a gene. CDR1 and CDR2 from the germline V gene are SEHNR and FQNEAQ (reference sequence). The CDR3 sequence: CASSSLAAEQYF. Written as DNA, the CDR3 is TGTGCCAGCAGCTCCCTAGCGGCCGAGCAGTACTTC.

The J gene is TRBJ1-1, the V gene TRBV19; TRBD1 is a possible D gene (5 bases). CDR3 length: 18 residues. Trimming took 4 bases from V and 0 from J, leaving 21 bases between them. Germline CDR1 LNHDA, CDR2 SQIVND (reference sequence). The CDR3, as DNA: TGTGCCAGTAGTACTCCACCCCCCCGGGGGAACATGAACACTGAAGCTTTCTTT. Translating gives CASSTPPPRGNMNTEAFF.

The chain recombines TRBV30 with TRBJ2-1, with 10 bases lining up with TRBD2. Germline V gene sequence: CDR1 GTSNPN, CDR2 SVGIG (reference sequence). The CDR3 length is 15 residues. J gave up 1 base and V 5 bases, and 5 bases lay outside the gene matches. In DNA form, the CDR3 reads TGTGCCTGGGGCAGCGGGAGGGAGTCCTACAATGAGCAGTTCTTC. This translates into CAWGSGRESYNEQFF. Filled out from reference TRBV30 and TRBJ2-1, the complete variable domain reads SQTIHQWPATLVQPVGSPLSLECTVEGTSNPNLYWYRQAAGRGLQLLFYSVGIGQISSEVPQNLSASRPQDRQFILSSKKLLLSDSGFYLCAWGSGRESYNEQFFGPGTRLTVL.

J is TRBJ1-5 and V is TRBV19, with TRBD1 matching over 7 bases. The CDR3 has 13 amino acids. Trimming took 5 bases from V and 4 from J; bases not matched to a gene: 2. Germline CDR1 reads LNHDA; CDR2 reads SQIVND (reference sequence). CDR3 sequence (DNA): TGTGCCAGTAGTTACAGGGGAAATCAGCCCCAGCATTTT. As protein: CASSYRGNQPQHF.

This chain's CDR3 is CAASTGGSYNEQFF. As DNA, the CDR3 is TGTGCCGCCTCGACGGGGGGCTCCTACAATGAGCAGTTCTTC. V and J are TRBV27 and TRBJ2-1, with TRBD2 identical over 7 bases. The V gene's germline CDR1 is MNHEY and CDR2 SMNVEV (reference sequence). The CDR3 is 14 residues long. The V segment lost 11 bases and the J segment 0 bases; nucleotides outside the gene matches: 7.

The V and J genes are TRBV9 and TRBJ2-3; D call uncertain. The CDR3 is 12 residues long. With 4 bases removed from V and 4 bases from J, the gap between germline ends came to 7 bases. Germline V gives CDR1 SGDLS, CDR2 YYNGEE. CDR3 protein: CASSLPSDTQYF. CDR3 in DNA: TGTGCCAGCAGCCTACCCTCAGATACGCAGTATTTT. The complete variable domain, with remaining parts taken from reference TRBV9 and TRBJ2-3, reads DSGVTQTPKHLITATGQRVTLRCSPRSGDLSVYWYQQSLDQGLQFLIQYYNGEERAKGNILERFSAQQFPDLHSELNLSSLELGDSALYFCASSLPSDTQYFGPGTRLTVL.

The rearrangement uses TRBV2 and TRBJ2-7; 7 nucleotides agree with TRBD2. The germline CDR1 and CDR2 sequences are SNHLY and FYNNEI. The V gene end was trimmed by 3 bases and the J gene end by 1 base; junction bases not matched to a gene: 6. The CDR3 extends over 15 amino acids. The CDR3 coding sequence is TGTGCCAGCAGTGACTCCCCGGGACTATCCTACGAGCAGTACTTC. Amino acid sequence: CASSDSPGLSYEQYF. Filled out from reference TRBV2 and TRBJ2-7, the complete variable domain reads EPEVTQTPSHQVTQMGQEVILRCVPISNHLYFYWYRQILGQKVEFLVSFYNNEISEKSEIFDDQFSVERPDGSNFTLKIRSTKLEDSAMYFCASSDSPGLSYEQYFGPGTRLTVT.

The CDR3 spells CSVVAEQANEKLFF. CDR3 DNA sequence: TGCAGCGTTGTCGCGGAACAGGCTAATGAAAAACTGTTTTTT. V usage is TRBV29-1 and J usage is TRBJ1-4, with a possible D match to TRBD1 (5 bases). The CDR3 consists of 14 residues. The V gene lost 4 bases and the J gene lost 3 bases, with 12 bases spanning the gap. The germline V gene has CDR1 SQVTM and CDR2 ANQGSEA.

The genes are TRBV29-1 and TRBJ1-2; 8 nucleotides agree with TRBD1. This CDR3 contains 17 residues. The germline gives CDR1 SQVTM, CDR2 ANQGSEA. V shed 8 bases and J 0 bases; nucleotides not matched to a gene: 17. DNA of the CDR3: TGCAGCATAGACAGGGGTCGATCAGATTCAGCTAACTATGGCTACACCTTC. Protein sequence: CSIDRGRSDSANYGYTF.

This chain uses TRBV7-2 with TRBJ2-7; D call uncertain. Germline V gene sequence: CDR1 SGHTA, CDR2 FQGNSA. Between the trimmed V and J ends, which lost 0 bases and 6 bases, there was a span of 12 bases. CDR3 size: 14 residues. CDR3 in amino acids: CASSLAGQYFEQYF. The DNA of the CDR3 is TGTGCCAGCAGCTTAGCGGGCCAATATTTCGAGCAGTACTTC.

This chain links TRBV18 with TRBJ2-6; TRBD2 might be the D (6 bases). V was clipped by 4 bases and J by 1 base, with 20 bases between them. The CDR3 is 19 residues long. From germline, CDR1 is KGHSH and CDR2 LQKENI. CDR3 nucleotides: TGTGCCAGCTCACGAAGTAATCGGGAGAGTAGTTCTGGGGCCAACGTCCTGACTTTC. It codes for CASSRSNRESSSGANVLTF.

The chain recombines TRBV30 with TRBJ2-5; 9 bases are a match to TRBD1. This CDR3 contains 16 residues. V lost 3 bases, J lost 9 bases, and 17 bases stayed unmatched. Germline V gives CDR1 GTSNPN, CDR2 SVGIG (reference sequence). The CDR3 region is CAWSRRWDRVVGAQYF. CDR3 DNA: TGTGCCTGGAGCCGAAGGTGGGACAGGGTGGTTGGGGCCCAGTACTTC.

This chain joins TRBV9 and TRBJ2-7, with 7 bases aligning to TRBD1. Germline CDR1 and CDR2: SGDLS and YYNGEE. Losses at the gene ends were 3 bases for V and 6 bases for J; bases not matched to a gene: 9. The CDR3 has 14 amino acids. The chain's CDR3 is CASSAGTAYFEQYF. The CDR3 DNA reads TGTGCCAGCAGCGCCGGGACAGCCTATTTCGAGCAGTACTTC.

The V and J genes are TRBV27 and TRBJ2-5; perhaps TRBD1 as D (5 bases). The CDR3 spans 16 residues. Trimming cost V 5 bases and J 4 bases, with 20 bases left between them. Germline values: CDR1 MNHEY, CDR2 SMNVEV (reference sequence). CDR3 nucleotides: TGTGCCAGCAGTGCCAACCCGACAGTAAGGGGAGAGACCCAGTACTTC. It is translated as CASSANPTVRGETQYF.

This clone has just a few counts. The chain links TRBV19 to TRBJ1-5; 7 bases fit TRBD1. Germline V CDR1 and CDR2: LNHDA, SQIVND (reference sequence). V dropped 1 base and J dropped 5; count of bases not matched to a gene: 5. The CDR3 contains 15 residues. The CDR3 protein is CASSIGPTGHQPQHF. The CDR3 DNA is TGTGCCAGTAGTATAGGGCCGACAGGGCATCAGCCCCAGCATTTT.

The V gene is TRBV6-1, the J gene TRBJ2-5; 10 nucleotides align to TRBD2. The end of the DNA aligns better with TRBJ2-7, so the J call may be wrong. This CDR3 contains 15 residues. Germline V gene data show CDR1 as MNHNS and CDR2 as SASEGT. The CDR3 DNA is TGTGCCAGCAGTGAAGCCGCTAGCGGGAGCTACGAGCAGTACTTC. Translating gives CASSEAASGSYEQYF.

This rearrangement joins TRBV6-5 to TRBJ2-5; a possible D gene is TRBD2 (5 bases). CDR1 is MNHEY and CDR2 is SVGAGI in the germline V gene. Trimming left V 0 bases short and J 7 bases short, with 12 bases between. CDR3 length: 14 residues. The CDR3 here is CASSYSPTAGTQYF. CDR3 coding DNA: TGTGCCAGCAGTTACTCCCCCACCGCGGGGACCCAGTACTTC.